Listed below are T cell receptor beta chains from one sample, sequenced in a study of Tregs in tolerant kidney transplant recipients. Measured with immunoSEQ multiplex PCR; TCRdb has only the in-frame clones, and not every one. Among about 52,000 clones listed, about 89% were seen once. Sequenced here: CD8+ T cells from blood (PBMCs), sampled 24 months after the transplant. The receptors were sampled from a human patient who received a combined kidney and bone marrow transplant. Some T cells could come from the graft donor. The CDR3 runs from the conserved cysteine through the conserved F or W. Each record gives: J gene, clone size, V gene, D gene, CDR3 DNA, CDR3 protein. D genes are given only for firm matches. Where a row states a size, it is once, few, many or the class of an expanded clone; other rows omit it.

>TRBJ2-7|.|TRBV7-9|.
TGTGCCAGCAGCTTAGCCGGGTCCTACGAGCAGTACTTC
CASSLAGSYEQYF
>TRBJ2-3|.|TRBV15|TRBD2
TGTGCCACCAGCAACGACGCTACTAGCGTTCTCACAGATACGCAGTATTTT
CATSNDATSVLTDTQYF
>TRBJ2-3|.|TRBV7-8|TRBD2
TGTGCCAGCAGCCTCTGGGCGGGAGGCATCACAGATACGCAGTATTTT
CASSLWAGGITDTQYF
>TRBJ2-1|.|TRBV25-1|.
TGTGCCAGCATAGGAGCCACTTCAGACAATGAGCAGTTCTTC
CASIGATSDNEQFF
>TRBJ1-1|.|TRBV6-5|.
TGTGCCAGCAGTTATTCCACAGGACCCTCAGAAGCTTTCTTT
CASSYSTGPSEAFF
>TRBJ1-2|.|TRBV11-2|TRBD1
TGTGCCAGCAGCTGGGGGACAGGGGCGACTTATGGCTACACCTTC
CASSWGTGATYGYTF
>TRBJ1-3|.|TRBV7-6|TRBD1
TGTGCCAGCAGCTTGGGGACAGACTCTGGAAACACCATATATTTT
CASSLGTDSGNTIYF
>TRBJ1-1|.|TRBV7-9|.
TGTGCCAGCAGCTTAGGGGCCACTGAAGCTTTCTTT
CASSLGATEAFF
>TRBJ1-1|.|TRBV20-1|.
TGCAGTGCTACCAGGGGACATGAAGCTTTCTTT
CSATRGHEAFF
>TRBJ1-1|.|TRBV7-9|.
TGTGCCAGCAGCTTAGTTAAAGAAACAAACACTGAAGCTTTCTTT
CASSLVKETNTEAFF
>TRBJ1-2|.|TRBV4-1|.
TGCGCCAGCAGCCAGCGAGGAAGGGGCGATGCTAATGGCTACACCTTC
CASSQRGRGDANGYTF
>TRBJ2-5|.|TRBV11-3|TRBD2
TGTGCCAGCAGCTCAGGGAAGGGACTAGCGGGGGACCAAGAGACCCAGTACTTC
CASSSGKGLAGDQETQYF
>TRBJ1-3|.|TRBV9|.
TGTGCCAGCAGCGTAGCGGCAGGTATGCGAAACACCATATATTTT
CASSVAAGMRNTIYF
>TRBJ2-7|.|TRBV9|.
TGTGCCAGCAGCGTAGAAATTAGTTCCTACGAGCAGTACTTC
CASSVEISSYEQYF
>TRBJ1-2|.|TRBV7-9|TRBD1
TGTGCCAGCAGCCAAGACAGGGCCACTAACTATGGCTACACCTTC
CASSQDRATNYGYTF
>TRBJ2-3|.|TRBV10-3|TRBD2
TGTGCCATCGGACTAGCGGCGGCTATGGATACGCAGTATTTT
CAIGLAAAMDTQYF
>TRBJ2-5|.|TRBV9|TRBD2
TGTGCCAGCAGCGTAGCACCACCCCTAGCGGGAGTGGGGAGTGAGACCCAGTACTTC
CASSVAPPLAGVGSETQYF
>TRBJ2-7|.|TRBV19|.
TGTGCCAGTAGTATAGGATTAGGGGCCTACGAGCAGTACTTC
CASSIGLGAYEQYF
>TRBJ1-1|.|TRBV7-9|.
TGTGCCAGCAGGTCGACGGACTTCAAAGGCACTGAAGCTTTCTTT
CASRSTDFKGTEAFF
>TRBJ2-2|.|TRBV9|.
TGTGCCAGCAGCACTGGCGGGGAGCTGTTTTTT
CASSTGGELFF
>TRBJ2-5|.|TRBV9|.
TGTGCCAGCAGTGCGGGGCGAGGGGCCTGGGAGGAGACCCAGTACTTC
CASSAGRGAWEETQYF
>TRBJ1-5|.|TRBV6-1|.
TGTGCCAGCAAGGTGCCGGACAGACAGCCCCAGCATTTT
CASKVPDRQPQHF
>TRBJ1-2|.|TRBV9|.
TGTGCCAGCAGCGGGTTGCGGGATCTAGCTAACTATGGCTACACCTTC
CASSGLRDLANYGYTF
>TRBJ2-5|.|TRBV9|TRBD2
TGTGCCAGCGAGACTGGAGCGGGGGGGCCGGGGACCCAGTACTTC
CASETGAGGPGTQYF
>TRBJ2-5|.|TRBV5-6|.
TGTGCCAGCAGCTTGCACCATGGTCTAGTTTATAGAGTAGGAGAGACCCAGTACTTC
CASSLHHGLVYRVGETQYF
>TRBJ2-7|.|TRBV6-5|TRBD2
TGTGCCAGCAGTCCCGTAGCGGGAGAGGACGAGCAGTACTTC
CASSPVAGEDEQYF
>TRBJ2-2|.|TRBV7-9|.
TGTGCCAGCAGCCGAGCAAACACCGGGGAGCTGTTTTTT
CASSRANTGELFF
>TRBJ1-2|once|TRBV7-3|.
TGTGCCAGCAGCTTACAAGGCAGGGACTATGGCTACACCTTC
CASSLQGRDYGYTF
>TRBJ2-1|.|TRBV7-3|TRBD2
TGTGCCAGCAGCCCTCGGCTAGCGGGGCGCAATGAGCAGTTCTTC
CASSPRLAGRNEQFF
>TRBJ1-6|once|TRBV6-6|TRBD1
TGTGCCAGCAGTGAGGACAGGTTGAATTCACCCCTCCACTTT
CASSEDRLNSPLHF
>TRBJ2-2|.|TRBV5-6|.
TGTGCCAGCAGCCCGGCCGATGGGGCGAGCACCGGGGAGCTGTTTTTT
CASSPADGASTGELFF
>TRBJ1-5|.|TRBV5-6|TRBD1
TGTGCCAGCAGTTCGACAGGGCCCGGCAATCAGCCCCAGCATTTT
CASSSTGPGNQPQHF
>TRBJ1-6|.|TRBV7-9|.
TGTGCCAGCAGCTTGGCGGGTTATAATTCACCCCTCCACTTT
CASSLAGYNSPLHF
>TRBJ2-5|.|TRBV6-5|.
TGTGCCAGCAGTTACTCCGCCCAACTAGCCCAAGAGACCCAGTACTTC
CASSYSAQLAQETQYF
>TRBJ2-7|.|TRBV5-1|.
TGCGCCAGCGCGCAGCGGACCTCCTACGAGCAGTACTTC
CASAQRTSYEQYF
>TRBJ2-7|.|TRBV4-2|TRBD1
TGTGCCAGCAGCCCGACGGGACAGTCCTACGAGCAGTACTTC
CASSPTGQSYEQYF
>TRBJ1-1|.|TRBV7-3|.
TGTGCCAGCAGCTCCACGGGGGGGGCCGGAGCTGAAGCTTTCTTT
CASSSTGGAGAEAFF
>TRBJ2-7|.|TRBV4-1|.
TGCGCCAGCAGCCAAGTTGAGGGGGGGGGCTACGAGCAGTACTTC
CASSQVEGGGYEQYF
>TRBJ2-1|.|TRBV29-1|TRBD2
TGCAGCGTTGCTAGACTAGCGGGCTCTCAGAACAATGAGCAGTTCTTC
CSVARLAGSQNNEQFF
>TRBJ2-7|.|TRBV27|TRBD2
TGTGCCAGCAACCCTTCCGGGACTAGCTTCTACGAGCAGTACTTC
CASNPSGTSFYEQYF